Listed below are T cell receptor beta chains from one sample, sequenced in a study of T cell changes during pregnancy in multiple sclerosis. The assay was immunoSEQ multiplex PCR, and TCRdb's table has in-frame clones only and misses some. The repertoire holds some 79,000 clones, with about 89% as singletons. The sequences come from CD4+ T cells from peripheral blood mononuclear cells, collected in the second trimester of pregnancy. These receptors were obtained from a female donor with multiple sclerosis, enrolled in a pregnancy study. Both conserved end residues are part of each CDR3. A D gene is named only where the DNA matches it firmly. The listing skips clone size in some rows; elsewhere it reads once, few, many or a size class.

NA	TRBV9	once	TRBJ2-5	CASSGGERGPQETQYF	TGTGCCAGCAGCGGGGGGGAGAGGGGGCCGCAAGAGACCCAGTACTTC
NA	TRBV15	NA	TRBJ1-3	CATSEGGPGNTIYF	TGTGCCACCAGCGAGGGAGGTCCTGGAAACACCATATATTTT
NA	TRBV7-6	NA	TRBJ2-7	CASSLADPTSAAEQYF	TGTGCCAGCAGCTTAGCGGATCCTACAAGCGCCGCCGAGCAGTACTTC
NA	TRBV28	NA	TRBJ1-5	CASSAGERRNQPQHF	TGTGCCAGCAGTGCCGGAGAAAGGCGCAATCAGCCCCAGCATTTT
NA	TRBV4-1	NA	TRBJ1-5	CASSQSYPNGNQPQHF	TGCGCCAGCAGCCAGTCCTACCCTAATGGCAATCAGCCCCAGCATTTT
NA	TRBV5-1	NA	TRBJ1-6	CASSLSYRADNSPLHF	TGCGCCAGCAGCTTGAGTTACAGAGCGGATAATTCACCCCTCCACTTT
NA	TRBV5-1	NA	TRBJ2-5	CASSLGLGRETQYF	TGCGCCAGCAGCTTGGGTTTGGGCAGAGAGACCCAGTACTTC
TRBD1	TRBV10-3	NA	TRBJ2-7	CAIRGTGGEQYF	TGTGCCATCAGGGGGACAGGGGGCGAGCAGTACTTC
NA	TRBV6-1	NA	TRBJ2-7	CASSPGWTQAYEQYF	TGTGCCAGCAGCCCCGGATGGACTCAAGCCTACGAGCAGTACTTC
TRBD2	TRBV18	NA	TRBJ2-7	CASSPLSGGHEQYF	TGTGCCAGCTCACCATTGAGCGGGGGGCACGAGCAGTACTTC
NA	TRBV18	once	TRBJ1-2	CASSPPRTF	TGTGCCAGCTCACCTCCGAGGACCTTC
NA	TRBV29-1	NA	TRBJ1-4	CSVAPGATNEKLFF	TGCAGCGTCGCCCCAGGGGCAACTAATGAAAAACTGTTTTTT
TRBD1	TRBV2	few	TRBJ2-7	CAGRTGFTYEQYF	TGTGCCGGGAGGACAGGGTTTACCTACGAGCAGTACTTC
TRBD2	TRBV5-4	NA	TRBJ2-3	CASSFKTSGTSTDTQYF	TGTGCCAGCAGCTTTAAGACTAGCGGGACAAGCACAGATACGCAGTATTTT
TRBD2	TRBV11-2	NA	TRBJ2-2	CASSLIGRGGTGELFF	TGTGCCAGCAGCTTAATAGGACGGGGGGGCACCGGGGAGCTGTTTTTT
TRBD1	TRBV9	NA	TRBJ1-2	CASSYSGTATYGYTF	TGTGCCAGCAGCTACTCCGGGACAGCCACCTATGGCTACACCTTC
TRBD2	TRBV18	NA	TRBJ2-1	CASSPGLAGSNEQFF	TGTGCCAGCTCACCAGGACTAGCGGGGTCCAATGAGCAGTTCTTC
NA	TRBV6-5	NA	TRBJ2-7	CASSPWGGYEQYF	TGTGCCAGCAGCCCATGGGGAGGCTACGAGCAGTACTTC
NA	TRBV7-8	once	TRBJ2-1	CASSSGTPHNEQFF	TGTGCCAGCAGCTCGGGGACACCCCACAATGAGCAGTTCTTC
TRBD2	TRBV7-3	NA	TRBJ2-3	CASSFGGGADTQYF	TGTGCCAGCAGCTTCGGCGGGGGGGCAGATACGCAGTATTTT
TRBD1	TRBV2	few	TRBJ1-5	CASNGDRGNQPQHF	TGTGCCAGCAACGGAGACAGGGGCAATCAGCCCCAGCATTTT
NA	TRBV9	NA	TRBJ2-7	CASSVGGFSYEQYF	TGTGCCAGCAGCGTAGGCGGCTTCTCCTACGAGCAGTACTTC
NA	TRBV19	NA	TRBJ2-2	CASSKQGNTGELFF	TGTGCCAGTAGTAAACAGGGAAACACCGGGGAGCTGTTTTTT
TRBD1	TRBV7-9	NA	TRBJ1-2	CASSLGGGTATGYTF	TGTGCCAGCAGCTTGGGAGGCGGGACAGCGACAGGCTACACCTTC
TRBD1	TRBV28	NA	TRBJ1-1	CASEKAGQGLFF	TGTGCCAGCGAAAAGGCGGGACAGGGACTTTTCTTT
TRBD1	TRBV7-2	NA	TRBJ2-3	CASSPGQVKSTDTQYF	TGTGCCAGCAGTCCAGGACAGGTTAAATCGACAGATACGCAGTATTTT
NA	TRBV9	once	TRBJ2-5	CASSGGEVGTQYF	TGTGCCAGCAGCGGAGGGGAGGTGGGGACCCAGTACTTC
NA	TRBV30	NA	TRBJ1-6	CAWKGRVANFSPLHF	TGTGCCTGGAAAGGTCGGGTAGCCAATTTTTCACCCCTCCACTTT
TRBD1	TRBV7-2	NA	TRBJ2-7	CASSFGPDRGQQYF	TGTGCCAGCAGCTTTGGACCGGACAGGGGACAGCAGTACTTC
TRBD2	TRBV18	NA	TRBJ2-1	CASSPMTGGSYNEQFF	TGTGCCAGCTCACCAATGACGGGGGGGAGCTACAATGAGCAGTTCTTC
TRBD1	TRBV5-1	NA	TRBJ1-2	CASSLARTGGSYGYTF	TGCGCCAGCAGCTTGGCCCGGACAGGGGGCAGCTATGGCTACACCTTC
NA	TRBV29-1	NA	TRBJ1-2	CSVEDPGLNYGYTF	TGCAGCGTTGAAGACCCCGGACTTAACTATGGCTACACCTTC
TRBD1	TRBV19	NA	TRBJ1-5	CASSPRQGNQPQHF	TGTGCCAGTAGTCCGCGACAGGGAAATCAGCCCCAGCATTTT
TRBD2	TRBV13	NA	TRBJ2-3	CASSFSGSGADTQYF	TGTGCCAGCAGCTTTAGCGGGAGCGGGGCAGATACGCAGTATTTT
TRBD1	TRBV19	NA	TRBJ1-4	CASSDRVEKLFF	TGTGCCAGTAGTGACAGGGTTGAAAAACTGTTTTTT
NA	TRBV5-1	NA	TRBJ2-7	CASSGGGGRPPYEQYF	TGCGCCAGCAGCGGCGGCGGGGGCCGGCCCCCGTACGAGCAGTACTTC
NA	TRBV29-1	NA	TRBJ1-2	CSVGGGASLNYGYTF	TGCAGCGTTGGCGGGGGCGCCTCCCTTAACTATGGCTACACCTTC
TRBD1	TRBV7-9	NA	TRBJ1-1	CASRPLGQGANTEAFF	TGTGCCAGCAGGCCCTTAGGACAGGGGGCGAACACTGAAGCTTTCTTT
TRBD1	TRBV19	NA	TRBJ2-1	CASSTRQGSNYNEQFF	TGTGCCAGTAGTACCAGACAGGGATCGAACTACAATGAGCAGTTCTTC
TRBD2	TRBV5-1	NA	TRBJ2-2	CASSSGTSGKVAGELFF	TGCGCCAGCAGCTCCGGGACTAGCGGGAAAGTGGCCGGGGAGCTGTTTTTT
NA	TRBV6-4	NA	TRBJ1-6	CASSDQGTPLHF	TGTGCCAGCAGTGACCAGGGAACACCCCTCCACTTT
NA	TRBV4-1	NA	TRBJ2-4	CASSSAPGNIQYF	TGCGCCAGCAGCTCGGCGCCGGGGAACATTCAGTACTTC
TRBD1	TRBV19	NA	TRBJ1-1	CASSDRVWTEAFF	TGTGCCAGCTCAGACAGGGTTTGGACTGAAGCTTTCTTT
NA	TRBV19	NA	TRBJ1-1	CASSIDFQRGGAFF	TGTGCCAGTAGTATAGATTTTCAACGCGGCGGGGCTTTCTTT
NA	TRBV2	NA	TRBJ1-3	CASSLGTNSGNTIYF	TGTGCCAGCAGCCTCGGGACTAACTCTGGAAACACCATATATTTT
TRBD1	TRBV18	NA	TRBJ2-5	CASSPLDRKETQYF	TGTGCCAGCTCACCCTTGGACAGGAAAGAGACCCAGTACTTC
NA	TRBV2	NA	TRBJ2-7	CASTETGLTSPSYEQYF	TGTGCCAGCACCGAAACGGGTTTAACTAGCCCGTCCTACGAGCAGTACTTC
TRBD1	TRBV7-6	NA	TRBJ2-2	CASRLTPGQANTGELFF	TGTGCCAGCAGGCTGACGCCGGGACAGGCGAACACCGGGGAGCTGTTTTTT
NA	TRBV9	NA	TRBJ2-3	CASSVGQSDTQYF	TGTGCCAGCAGCGTTGGACAGTCTGATACGCAGTATTTT
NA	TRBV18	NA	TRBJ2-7	CASSRQGGYEQYF	TGTGCCAGCTCACGCCAGGGGGGCTACGAGCAGTACTTC
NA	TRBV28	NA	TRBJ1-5	CAATVSNQPQHF	TGTGCCGCGACAGTTAGCAATCAGCCCCAGCATTTT
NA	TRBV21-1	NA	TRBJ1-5	CASSKALTTEPNYQPQHF	TGTGCCAGCAGCAAAGCGCTTACGACAGAACCTAATTATCAGCCCCAGCATTTT
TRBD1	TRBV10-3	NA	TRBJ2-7	CAITNNAGTGTYEQYF	TGTGCCATCACTAACAATGCCGGGACAGGGACCTACGAGCAGTACTTC
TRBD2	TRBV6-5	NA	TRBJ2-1	CASSKAGVSYNEQFF	TGTGCCAGCAGCAAAGCGGGAGTATCCTACAATGAGCAGTTCTTC
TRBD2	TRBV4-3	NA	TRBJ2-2	CASSPAERGANTGELFF	TGCGCCAGCAGCCCCGCAGAGCGGGGGGCGAACACCGGGGAGCTGTTTTTT
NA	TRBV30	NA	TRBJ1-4	CAGLWGGGEKLFF	TGTGCCGGTCTTTGGGGTGGAGGTGAAAAACTGTTTTTT
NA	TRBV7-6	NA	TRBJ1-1	CASSLSGANTEAFF	TGTGCCAGCAGCTTGAGCGGAGCGAACACTGAAGCTTTCTTT
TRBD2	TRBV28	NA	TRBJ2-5	CASSPGRQETQYF	TGTGCCAGCAGCCCCGGGAGGCAAGAGACCCAGTACTTC
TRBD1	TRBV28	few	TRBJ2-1	CATKTGGATNEQFF	TGTGCCACCAAGACAGGGGGCGCGACGAATGAGCAGTTCTTC